The 31 T cell receptor beta chains reported below all come from one sample, sequenced in a study of post-analysis software for immune sequencing data (dated by TCRdb to about 2015). The receptor library was made with PCR. The sequencer was an Illumina HiSeq 2500. To reduce PCR and sequencing biases, unique molecular identifiers were built into the TCR beta cDNA libraries. TCRdb reworked the public reads: Q25 trimming with fastp, MiXCR clone assembly, productive beta chains retained. Rows with a matching CDR3 protein are joined into one entry that keeps the most common DNA and genes. The sample table contains some 500,000 distinct CDR3 sequences; only one count was recorded for nearly 45% of them. The biggest ten clones account for around an eighth of the sample. Antigens for these TCRs are unknown. Here is what the overall study found, with its caveats: Patients showed significantly higher frequencies than controls for a few TRBV segments, among them TRBV5-6, TRBV5-1 and TRBV20-1.

The sample comprised blood. These receptor sequences come from a girl aged 10 to 17 with multiple sclerosis.

This clonotype was counted a few times. J is TRBJ2-7 and V is TRBV18; D possibly matches TRBD1 or TRBD2 (6 bases each). V lost 3 bases and J 0 bases, leaving 12 bases between the germline ends. Germline V gives CDR1 KGHSH, CDR2 LQKENI. The CDR3 consists of 15 residues. The CDR3 loop reads CASSPKGGPSYEQYF. The CDR3 DNA is TGTGCCAGCTCACCCAAGGGGGGTCCCTCCTACGAGCAGTACTTC.

The V and J genes are TRBV20-1 and TRBJ1-6; TRBD1 aligns across 7 bases. Germline V gene lookup returns CDR1 DFQATT and CDR2 SNEGSKA (reference sequence). The CDR3 contains 13 residues. V gave up 5 bases and J gave up 6 bases; unmatched junction bases: 4. The CDR3 region has the DNA TGCAGTGCTCGGGACAGCTCTAATTCACCCCTCCACTTT. As protein: CSARDSSNSPLHF.

The chain carries TRBV3-1 and TRBJ2-3; 7 nucleotides agree with TRBD2. CDR1 is LGHDT and CDR2 is YNNKEL in the germline V gene (reference sequence). The CDR3 spans 17 residues. The trim removed 0 bases at V and 0 bases at J, leaving 6 bases unmatched. The CDR3 loop is CASSQDPSGTSTDTQYF. The CDR3 DNA reads TGTGCCAGCAGCCAAGATCCCAGCGGGACTAGCACAGATACGCAGTATTTT.

Only a few counts were recorded for this clonotype. The gene calls are TRBV20-1 and TRBJ1-2; 8 nucleotides align to TRBD1. Trimming took 6 bases from V and 4 from J; bases not matched to a gene: 7. CDR1 and CDR2 (germline): DFQATT, SNEGSKA (reference sequence). The CDR3 sequence is 13 residues long. The CDR3 here is CSAWDRRSYGYTF. The CDR3 DNA reads as TGCAGTGCATGGGACAGGAGGTCCTATGGCTACACCTTC.

J is TRBJ2-1 and V is TRBV20-1, with 7 nucleotides matching TRBD2. The CDR3 is made up of 15 amino acids. The germline V gene encodes CDR1 DFQATT and CDR2 SNEGSKA (reference sequence). J was trimmed by 0 bases and V by 2 bases; bases with no gene match: 4. The CDR3 here is CSARTSDYSYNEQFF. CDR3 coding DNA: TGCAGTGCTAGAACTAGCGACTACTCCTACAATGAGCAGTTCTTC.

In this sample, this clonotype turned up a few times. J is TRBJ1-1 and V is TRBV9, with TRBD1 identical over 7 bases. CDR1 is SGDLS, CDR2 YYNGEE, per germline. CDR3 length: 16 amino acids. Trimming at V came to 0 bases and at J to 0 bases, leaving 5 bases not matched to a gene. CDR3 loop: CASSVGQGLLNTEAFF. CDR3 DNA sequence: TGTGCCAGCAGCGTAGGACAGGGTCTATTGAACACTGAAGCTTTCTTT.

The chain is built from TRBV5-1 and TRBJ2-1; D is unresolved. Germline CDR1 is SGHRS and CDR2 is YFSETQ. Between the trimmed V and J ends, which lost 2 bases and 0 bases, there was a span of 9 bases. The CDR3 covers 15 residues. CDR3 bases: TGCGCCAGCAGCTTTGGCCGGACCTCCTACAATGAGCAGTTCTTC. Translated, it gives CASSFGRTSYNEQFF.

The chain is built from TRBV6-6 and TRBJ2-7, with D possibly being TRBD1 (6 bases). Matching the DNA end better, TRBJ2-5 makes the J call doubtful. CDR1 is MNHNY and CDR2 is SVGAGI in the germline V gene (reference sequence). CDR3 length equals 15 residues. Here the CDR3 reads CASSTRDRSGETQYF. The CDR3, as DNA: TGTGCCAGCAGTACCCGCGACAGGTCGGGAGAGACCCAGTACTTC.

The J gene is TRBJ2-4, the V gene TRBV7-2; 8 bases match TRBD1. Germline V gives CDR1 SGHTA, CDR2 FQGNSA. The CDR3 contains 16 residues. J was trimmed by 0 bases and V by 5 bases; bases with no gene match: 6. CDR3 region: CASSPDRGLAKNIQYF. DNA of the CDR3: TGTGCCAGCAGCCCTGACAGGGGTCTAGCCAAAAACATTCAGTACTTC.

This clonotype was counted between two and nine times. The rearrangement links TRBV7-9 to TRBJ2-6, with D uncertain. Germline V CDR1 and CDR2: SEHNR, FQNEAQ (reference sequence). The CDR3 contains 16 residues. The germline V and J ends were trimmed by 2 bases and 0 bases, with 8 bases remaining between them. The CDR3 DNA is TGTGCCAGCAGCTTAATGTCTAGCTCTGGGGCCAACGTCCTGACTTTC. This sequence encodes CASSLMSSSGANVLTF.

This chain connects TRBV2 to TRBJ2-5; D unclear. In germline, CDR1 is SNHLY, CDR2 FYNNEI. The CDR3 is 13 residues long. Between the trimmed V and J ends, which lost 3 bases and 4 bases, there was a span of 9 bases. CDR3 loop: CASSDVSVETQYF. CDR3 in DNA: TGTGCCAGCAGTGATGTGAGCGTAGAGACCCAGTACTTC.

This clonotype was seen more than once but under ten times. V and J are TRBV12-3 or TRBV12-4 and TRBJ1-4; TRBD1 matches at 8 bases. With 4 bases clipped from V and 11 bases from J, the junction kept 6 bases outside the gene matches. This CDR3 region has 13 residues. The CDR3 bases are TGTGCCAGCAGTTACCCGGACAGGGAGAAACTGTTTTTT. Translated: CASSYPDREKLFF.

This clonotype was observed a handful of times. The chain has TRBV9 and TRBJ2-1; 8 nucleotides agree with TRBD2. V lost 0 bases and J lost 7; bases outside the gene matches: 6. There are 15 residues in the CDR3. Germline CDR1 reads SGDLS; CDR2 reads YYNGEE. The CDR3 DNA sequence: TGTGCCAGCAGCGTAGCGGGAGGGCCCAGAAATGAGCAGTTCTTC. Residues: CASSVAGGPRNEQFF. The whole variable domain, remainder taken from reference TRBV9 and TRBJ2-1, is DSGVTQTPKHLITATGQRVTLRCSPRSGDLSVYWYQQSLDQGLQFLIQYYNGEERAKGNILERFSAQQFPDLHSELNLSSLELGDSALYFCASSVAGGPRNEQFFGPGTRLTVL.

On this clonotype: Germline is not matched at one junction end, which may reflect a read error. This chain links TRBV9 with TRBJ2-3; tentative D call: TRBD1 (5 bases). There are 16 residues in the CDR3. Germline CDR1 SGDLS, CDR2 YYNGEE. As DNA, the CDR3 is TGTGCCAGCAGCGCGAGACACCTTTTGGGCACAGGTACGCAGTATTTT. Encoded protein: CASSARHLLGTGTQYF.

In its sample, this clonotype was seen once. The V call is TRBV11-2, the J call TRBJ2-2; D uncertain. CDR1 is SGHAT, CDR2 FQNNGV, per germline. The CDR3 length is 13 residues. V was shortened by 5 bases and J by 8 bases, with 12 bases between the two germline ends. CDR3 nucleotides: TGTGCCAGCAGCCCCCGGGCTTTAGGGGAGCTGTTTTTT. Protein product: CASSPRALGELFF.

The chain links TRBV9 to TRBJ2-1, with TRBD2 matching over 7 bases. V was pared by 0 bases and J by 10 bases, with 1 base of the junction left unmatched. The length of the CDR3 is 12 residues. Germline CDR1 is SGDLS and CDR2 is YYNGEE. CDR3 sequence: CASSVGEGEQFF. The CDR3 DNA follows: TGTGCCAGCAGCGTAGGGGAGGGGGAGCAGTTCTTC.

The V and J genes are TRBV28 and TRBJ2-1; 8 bases align to TRBD1. This CDR3 spans 15 amino acids. The V gene's germline CDR1 is MDHEN and CDR2 SYDVKM. V was pared by 8 bases and J by 5 bases, with 11 bases of the junction left unmatched. The CDR3 sequence: CASYSFSTGDNEQFF. The CDR3 bases are TGTGCCAGCTACTCCTTCTCGACAGGGGACAATGAGCAGTTCTTC.

In this sample, this clonotype turned up a few times. The rearrangement links TRBV10-3 to TRBJ2-5; 11 bases fit TRBD2. This CDR3 has 15 amino acids. Germline trimming cut 6 bases from V and 2 bases from J; bases unmatched to any gene: 5. Germline V gene lookup returns CDR1 ENHRY and CDR2 SYGVKD. The CDR3 region is CAIRAGTSGQETQYF. The DNA for the CDR3 is TGTGCCATCAGAGCAGGGACTAGCGGACAAGAGACCCAGTACTTC.

This clonotype occurred a few times. The V gene is TRBV9, the J gene TRBJ1-2; TRBD1 is a possible D gene (5 bases). V was shortened by 3 bases and J by 4 bases, with 13 bases between the two germline ends. The CDR3 is 14 residues long. Germline CDR1 SGDLS, CDR2 YYNGEE. The CDR3 bases are TGTGCCAGCAGCGCGGCCATTGGGGGCTATGGCTACACCTTC. It is translated as CASSAAIGGYGYTF.

The CDR3 DNA reads TGTGCCAGCAGTTTAAGAAGGGCCTCGGATCGGTTCTTC. Translation gives CASSLRRASDRFF. The V gene is TRBV28, the J gene TRBJ2-1; D unresolved. Trimming stripped 2 bases from V and 15 bases from J, with 17 bases between. The CDR3 contains 13 residues. Germline V gene data show CDR1 as MDHEN and CDR2 as SYDVKM.

The chain joins TRBV20-1 to TRBJ2-5; D assignment may be TRBD1 or TRBD2 (5 bases each). CDR3 length equals 15 residues. V lost 5 bases to trimming and J lost 1 base, with 17 bases between them. Germline V lookup: CDR1 DFQATT, CDR2 SNEGSKA (reference sequence). The CDR3 region has the DNA TGCAGTGCTCCCACCACTAGGGACCTCCAAGAGACCCAGTACTTC. Encoded protein: CSAPTTRDLQETQYF.

The DNA for the CDR3 is TGCGCCAGCAGCTTGGAGGCTAGCGGGAATGAGCAGTTCTTC. It translates to CASSLEASGNEQFF. The chain uses TRBV5-1 and TRBJ2-1; TRBD2 matches at 8 bases. This CDR3 comprises 14 residues. The J segment lost 7 bases and the V segment lost 0 bases, leaving 3 bases of the junction unmatched. In germline, CDR1 is SGHRS, CDR2 YFSETQ.

The chain couples TRBV7-8 to TRBJ1-2; D is uncertain. CDR1 SGHVS and CDR2 FQNEAQ come from the germline V gene. Trimming took off 0 bases at V and 2 bases at J, with 13 bases between the two ends. This CDR3 spans 16 amino acids. Here the CDR3 reads CASSLAHWELNYGYTF. CDR3 bases: TGTGCCAGCAGCTTAGCGCATTGGGAGCTGAACTATGGCTACACCTTC.

The chain links TRBV9 to TRBJ1-2, with 7 bases aligning to TRBD1. Germline V CDR1 and CDR2: SGDLS, YYNGEE. The V gene end was trimmed by 4 bases and the J gene end by 13 bases; junction bases not matched to a gene: 13. This CDR3 comprises 13 residues. The CDR3 is CASSPHRGEDFTF. Written as DNA, the CDR3 is TGTGCCAGCAGCCCTCACAGGGGCGAAGACTTCACCTTC.

This clonotype was detected a few times. The chain couples TRBV12-3 or TRBV12-4 to TRBJ2-1, with D possibly TRBD2 on 6 matching bases. V was clipped by 5 bases and J by 7 bases, with 18 bases between them. The CDR3 has 15 residues. This CDR3 is CASSPRTRLVNEQFF. As DNA, the CDR3 is TGTGCCAGCAGTCCCCGAACACGACTAGTGAATGAGCAGTTCTTC.

This clonotype was found a few times. J is TRBJ2-3 and V is TRBV20-1; D possibly corresponds to TRBD2 (6 bases). From germline, CDR1 is DFQATT and CDR2 SNEGSKA (reference sequence). V dropped 5 bases and J dropped 2 bases, with 17 bases sitting between them. The CDR3 spans 15 residues. The CDR3 is CSALASGGTTDTQYF. The CDR3 DNA reads TGCAGTGCTCTGGCGTCTGGCGGGACCACAGATACGCAGTATTTT.

The gene calls are TRBV7-6 and TRBJ2-5; D ambiguous. The J call is in doubt because the DNA end fits TRBJ2-7 better. There are 14 residues in the CDR3. Germline V gene sequence: CDR1 SGHVS, CDR2 FNYEAQ. CDR3: CASSPSRVTYEQYF. Written as DNA, the CDR3 is TGTGCCAGCAGCCCTAGTCGGGTCACCTACGAGCAGTACTTC.

The chain recombines TRBV12-3 or TRBV12-4 with TRBJ1-2; the match to TRBD1 covers 10 bases. This CDR3 contains 19 residues. V was pared by 0 bases and J by 3 bases, with 13 bases of the junction left unmatched. Here the CDR3 DNA reads TGTGCCAGCAGTTTAGCGTGGCGGGACAGGGGTTTCGGGGACTATGGCTACACCTTC. Residues: CASSLAWRDRGFGDYGYTF.

The V and J genes are TRBV28 and TRBJ2-5; D gene ambiguous. This CDR3 region has 15 residues. Trimming left V 2 bases short and J 2 bases short, with 12 bases between. CDR1 is MDHEN and CDR2 is SYDVKM in the germline V gene. CDR3 amino acids: CASSLSIGRQETQYF. The CDR3 nucleotides are TGTGCCAGCAGTTTAAGTATAGGGCGGCAAGAGACCCAGTACTTC.

This chain connects TRBV29-1 to TRBJ1-4, with D maybe TRBD1 (5 bases). Germline lookup yields CDR1 SQVTM and CDR2 ANQGSEA. This CDR3 region has 15 residues. Trimming took off 4 bases at V and 4 bases at J, with 16 bases between the two ends. CDR3 DNA: TGCAGCGTTGTTACGGGGTTGGGGGATAATGAAAAACTGTTTTTT. Its protein product is CSVVTGLGDNEKLFF.

V usage is TRBV29-1 and J usage is TRBJ1-4, with TRBD1 matching over 11 bases. Unmatched junction bases numbered 8, after V lost 7 bases and J lost 10 bases. Germline assignment: CDR1 SQVTM and CDR2 ANQGSEA. The CDR3 totals 13 residues. The CDR3, as DNA: TGCAGCGACTCGGGACAGGGGGAAGTAAAACTGTTTTTT. Its protein is CSDSGQGEVKLFF.